This T cell receptor beta chain is drawn from a study of OX40 agonist ivuxolimab in advanced cancers. Study-wide points: Some patients who did not respond also had low normalized T-cell clonal expansion.

Regarding this clone: Its specificity is not known.

Trimming removed 6 bases from V and 0 bases from J, with 14 bases in between. The CDR3 contains 15 residues. The germline gives CDR1 SNHLY, CDR2 FYNNEI. Assay: immunoSEQ multiplex PCR; the TCRdb copy retains only in-frame clones and omits some. The repertoire includes about 42,000 clones, around four fifths of them detected once, and approximately 2.4% sits in the top ten. Sequencing was performed on CD4+ or CD8+ T cells sorted from blood, taken in a trial of the OX40 agonist ivuxolimab. This clonotype was sampled from an adult with an advanced solid tumor such as melanoma, head and neck, liver or kidney cancer. The chain employs TRBV2 and TRBJ1-1; tentatively, D is TRBD1 (5 bases). CDR3 protein: CASRARTSMNTEAFF. Written as DNA, the CDR3 is TGTGCCAGCAGGGCCCGGACAAGCATGAACACTGAAGCTTTCTTT.